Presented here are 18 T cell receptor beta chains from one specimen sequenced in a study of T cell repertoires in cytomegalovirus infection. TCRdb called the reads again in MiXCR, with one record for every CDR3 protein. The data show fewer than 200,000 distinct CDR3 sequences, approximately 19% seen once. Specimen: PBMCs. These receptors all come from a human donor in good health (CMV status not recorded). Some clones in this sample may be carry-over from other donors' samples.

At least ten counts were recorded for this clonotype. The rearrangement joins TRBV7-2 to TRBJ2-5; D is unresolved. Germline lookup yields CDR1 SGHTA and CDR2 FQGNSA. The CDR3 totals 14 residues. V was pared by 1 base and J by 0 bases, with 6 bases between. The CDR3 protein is CASSLELYQETQYF. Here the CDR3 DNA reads TGTGCCAGCAGCTTAGAATTATACCAAGAGACCCAGTACTTC.

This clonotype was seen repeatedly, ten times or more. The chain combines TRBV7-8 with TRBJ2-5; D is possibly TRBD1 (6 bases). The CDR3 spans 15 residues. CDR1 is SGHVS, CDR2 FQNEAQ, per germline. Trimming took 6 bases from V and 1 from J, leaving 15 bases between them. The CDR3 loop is CASRLLRGTQETQYF. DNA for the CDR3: TGTGCCAGCAGACTCCTCAGGGGCACCCAAGAGACCCAGTACTTC.

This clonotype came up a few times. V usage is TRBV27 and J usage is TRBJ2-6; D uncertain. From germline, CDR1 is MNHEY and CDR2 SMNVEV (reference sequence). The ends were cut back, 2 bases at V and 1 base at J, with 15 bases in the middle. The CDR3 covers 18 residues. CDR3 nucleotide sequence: TGTGCCAGCAGTTTAGGGCTGGCGTTTGAATCTGGGGCCAACGTCCTGACTTTC. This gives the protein CASSLGLAFESGANVLTF.

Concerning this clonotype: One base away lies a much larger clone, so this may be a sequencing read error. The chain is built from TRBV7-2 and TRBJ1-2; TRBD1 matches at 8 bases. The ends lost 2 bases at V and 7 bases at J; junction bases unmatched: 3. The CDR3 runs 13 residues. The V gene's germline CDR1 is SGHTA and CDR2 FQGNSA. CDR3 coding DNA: TGTGCCAGCAGCTTATGGACAGGGACTGGCTACACCTTC. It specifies CASSLWTGTGYTF. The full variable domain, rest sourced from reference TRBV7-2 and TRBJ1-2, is GAGVSQSPSNKVTEKGKDVELRCDPISGHTALYWYRQSLGQGLEFLIYFQGNSAPDKSGLPSDRFSAERTGGSVSTLTIQRTQQEDSAVYLCASSLWTGTGYTFGSGTRLTVV.

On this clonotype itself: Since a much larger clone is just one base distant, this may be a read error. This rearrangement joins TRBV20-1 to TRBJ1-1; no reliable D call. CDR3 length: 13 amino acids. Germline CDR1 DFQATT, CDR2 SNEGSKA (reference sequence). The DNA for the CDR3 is TGCCGTGCTAGCGAGGGAGGCAGGCCCGAAGCTTTCTTT. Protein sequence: CRASEGGRPEAFF.

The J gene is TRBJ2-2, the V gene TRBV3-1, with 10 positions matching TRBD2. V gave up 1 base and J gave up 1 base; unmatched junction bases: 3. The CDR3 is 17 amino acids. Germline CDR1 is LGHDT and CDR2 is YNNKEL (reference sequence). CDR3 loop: CASSQGTSGMNTGELFF. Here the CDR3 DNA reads TGTGCCAGCAGCCAAGGCACTAGCGGGATGAACACCGGGGAGCTGTTTTTT.

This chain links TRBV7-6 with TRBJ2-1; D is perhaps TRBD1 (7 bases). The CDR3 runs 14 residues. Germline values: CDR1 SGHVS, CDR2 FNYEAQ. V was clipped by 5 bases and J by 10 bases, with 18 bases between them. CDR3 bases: TGTGCCAGCAGCCCGACAGGGACTGGTGGAGAGCAGTTCTTC. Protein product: CASSPTGTGGEQFF.

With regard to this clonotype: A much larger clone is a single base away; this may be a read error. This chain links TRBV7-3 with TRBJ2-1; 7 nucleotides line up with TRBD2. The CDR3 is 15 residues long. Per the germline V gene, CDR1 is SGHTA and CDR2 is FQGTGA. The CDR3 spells CASRLTAGPWNEQFF. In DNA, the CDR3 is TGTGCCAGCAGGTTAACAGCGGGACCTTGGAATGAGCAGTTCTTC.

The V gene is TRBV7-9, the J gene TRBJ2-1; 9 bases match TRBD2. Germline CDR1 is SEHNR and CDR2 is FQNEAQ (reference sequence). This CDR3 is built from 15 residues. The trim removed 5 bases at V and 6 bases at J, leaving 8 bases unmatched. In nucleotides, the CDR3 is TGTGCCAGCAGCCTCGGACTAGCGACTTCCAATGAGCAGTTCTTC. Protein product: CASSLGLATSNEQFF.

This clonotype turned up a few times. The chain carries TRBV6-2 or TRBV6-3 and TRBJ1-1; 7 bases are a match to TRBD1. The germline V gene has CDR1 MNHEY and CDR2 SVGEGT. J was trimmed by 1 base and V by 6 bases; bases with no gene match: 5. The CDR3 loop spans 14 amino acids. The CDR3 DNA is TGTGCCAGCAGACGAGGGACAGCGAACACTGAAGCTTTCTTT. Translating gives CASRRGTANTEAFF.

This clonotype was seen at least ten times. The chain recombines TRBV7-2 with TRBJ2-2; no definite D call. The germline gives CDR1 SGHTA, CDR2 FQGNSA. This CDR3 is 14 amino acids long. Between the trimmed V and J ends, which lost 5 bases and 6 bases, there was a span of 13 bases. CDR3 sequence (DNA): TGTGCCAGCAGCCAAAGCAAGGGTTCCGGGGAGCTGTTTTTT. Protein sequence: CASSQSKGSGELFF.

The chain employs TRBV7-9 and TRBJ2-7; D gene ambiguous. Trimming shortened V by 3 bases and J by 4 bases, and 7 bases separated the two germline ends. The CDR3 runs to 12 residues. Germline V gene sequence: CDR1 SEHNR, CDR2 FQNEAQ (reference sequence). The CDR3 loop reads CASSFAAYEQYF. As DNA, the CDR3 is TGTGCCAGCAGCTTCGCAGCGTACGAGCAGTACTTC.

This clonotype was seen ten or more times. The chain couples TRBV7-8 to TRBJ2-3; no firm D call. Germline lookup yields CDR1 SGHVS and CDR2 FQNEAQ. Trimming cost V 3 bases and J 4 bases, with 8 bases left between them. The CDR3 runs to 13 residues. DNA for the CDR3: TGTGCCAGCAGCTTTCTGAAGGCAGATACGCAGTATTTT. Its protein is CASSFLKADTQYF.

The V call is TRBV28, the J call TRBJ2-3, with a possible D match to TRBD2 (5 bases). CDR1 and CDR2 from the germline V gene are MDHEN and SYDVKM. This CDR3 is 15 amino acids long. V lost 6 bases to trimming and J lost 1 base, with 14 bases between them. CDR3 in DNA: TGTGCCAGCAGAGATTCTAGCAGACGCACAGATACGCAGTATTTT. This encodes CASRDSSRRTDTQYF.

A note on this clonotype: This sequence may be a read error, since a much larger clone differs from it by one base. The CDR3 spells CASSSTGTGANGQYF. The CDR3 DNA reads as TGTGCCAGCAGCTCCACCGGGACAGGGGCCAACGGGCAGTACTTC. The chain combines TRBV7-2 with TRBJ2-7; the match to TRBD1 covers 10 bases. CDR1 is SGHTA, CDR2 FQGNSA, per germline. V was clipped by 4 bases and J by 9 bases; unmatched bases: 12. The CDR3 spans 15 residues.

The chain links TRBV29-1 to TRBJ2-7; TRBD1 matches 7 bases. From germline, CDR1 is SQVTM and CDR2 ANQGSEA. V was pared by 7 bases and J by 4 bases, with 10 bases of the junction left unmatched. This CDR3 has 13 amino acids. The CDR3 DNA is TGCAGCGGTGTAGGGACAGCCTCTTACGAGCAGTACTTC. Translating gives CSGVGTASYEQYF.

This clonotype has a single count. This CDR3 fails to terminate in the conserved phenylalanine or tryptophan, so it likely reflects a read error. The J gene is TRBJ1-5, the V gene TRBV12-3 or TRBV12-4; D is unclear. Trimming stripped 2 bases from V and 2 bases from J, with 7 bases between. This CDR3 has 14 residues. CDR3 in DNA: TGTGCCAGCAGTTTAATGGGAGGCAATCAGCCCCAGCATATT. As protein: CASSLMGGNQPQHI.

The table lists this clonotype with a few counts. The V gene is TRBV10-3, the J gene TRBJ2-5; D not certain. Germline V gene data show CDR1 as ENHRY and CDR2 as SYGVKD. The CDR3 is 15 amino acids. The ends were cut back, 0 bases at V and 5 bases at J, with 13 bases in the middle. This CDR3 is CAISESAAARETQYF. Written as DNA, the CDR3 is TGTGCCATCAGTGAGTCCGCGGCAGCTAGGGAGACCCAGTACTTC.